This T cell receptor (beta chain) originates from a study of cytomegalovirus exposure and HLA in healthy donors (dated by TCRdb to 2015 to 2018). About the investigation overall: In an earlier analysis of under 600 of the donors, approximately 260 Gb of sequence data and 100 million or so unique TCR beta sequences from roughly 200 million T cells were reported. An early release covering around 630 HLA-typed donors comprised about 300 gigabases of sequencing data and some 79 million unique TCR sequences. The genetic ancestry cluster associated with self-reported Caucasian donors included 65% to 90% of the 398 genotyped donors. The study aimed to test whether signatures of past pathogen exposure could be identified by cataloging public T cell receptors. The study used immunosequencing to profile the T cell repertoires of approximately 650 subjects and linked those repertoires to cytomegalovirus serostatus. Along with the approximately 650-subject first cohort, a separate validation cohort of over a hundred different subjects was used. To predict cytomegalovirus infection status, the study combined high-throughput TCR immunosequencing, statistical association of individual TCRs with disease status, and machine learning. To study patterns of TCR occurrence, a later analysis re-analyzed previously published TCR beta repertoires from 550 to 800 donors and added high-resolution HLA genotyping. Rather than using new phenotypic data, the later analysis identified candidate immune exposures from TCR beta sequences and from how often those sequences occurred across donors. An earlier analysis of 587 of the donors used high-throughput TCR beta sequencing to judge whether each TCR beta V gene segment behaved as functional or pseudogenic. Donor age, sex, ethnicity and CMV serostatus were compiled together with the repertoire data. A later genetic analysis took genome-wide SNP genotypes for about three fifths of the roughly 700 donors and used that subset as a discovery cohort. Every discovery cohort repertoire had been produced on one sequencing platform. Class I and class II HLA loci were covered by the typing at four-digit resolution. Typing coverage varied by locus: about 620-630 donors for A, B, C, DRB1 and DQB1; more than 500 for DQA1; about 600 for DPA1; roughly 450 for DPB1. Roughly five DR-DQ haplotypes were handled as single units for association and clustering, since linkage in the cohort was strong. Among 398 genotyped donors of the cohort, an average of approximately 200,000 unique TCR beta nucleotide sequences was sequenced per donor, of which 15% to 20% were non-productive. Paper-wide results and their limitations: Sequencing depth was assumed to be roughly uniform across donors in the presence/absence analyses, though that assumption may not hold. A cluster of highly shared sequence variants was judged likely to be a technical artifact of the sequencing pipeline. The study gave a list of over 150 TCR beta chains associated with cytomegalovirus. According to a later analysis, most CMV-associated TCR beta chains appeared to be HLA-restricted, and the HLA associations seemed to be driven largely by CMV exposure. For the cohort, immune exposure information was limited to CMV serostatus. Specific HLA alleles were associated with about 17,000 TCR beta sequences at a false discovery rate of 0.05 in a later analysis. Three of the identified cytomegalovirus-associated TCR beta chains were confirmed in vitro to be specific for cytomegalovirus antigens. Linkage disequilibrium might explain the correlated functional status among segregating V segments, but an unknown experimental factor could not be excluded. A further reported finding was that TCR beta sequences accurately predicted the HLA-A and HLA-B alleles for most subjects in the first cohort. In a later analysis, several top co-occurrence clusters were reported to appear linked to parvovirus B19, influenza, CMV and Epstein-Barr virus. Some IMGT-functional V segments, including TRBV6-2 and TRBV6-3, could not be distinguished by the 87-base-pair reads and were therefore excluded. In this cohort, only TCR beta chains were sequenced, and detectable features were limited by the absence of alpha or paired-chain data. Most TCR sequences were observed very rarely across donors, whereas some public TCRs were present in many individuals. In a later genetic analysis, fewer N-insertions in productive TCRs were reported among donors in an Asian-associated ancestry cluster than the roughly 640-donor mean. The authors suggested that the approach could potentially be extended to other disease states and immunological phenotypes. According to a later analysis, TCR association rates differed among HLA loci, with DRB1 alleles showing the most associated TCRs and HLA-C alleles showing the fewest. Because some donors lacked HLA typing at each locus, the association tests relied only on the typed subset. Cytomegalovirus status was reported to be diagnosed by the classifier with high specificity and sensitivity in both the original and validation cohorts. In an earlier analysis of about 600 of the donors, most TCR beta V segments appeared in productive rearrangements about 90% or about 30% of the time, broadly matching IMGT annotations. V-gene and J-gene trimming of TCR beta chains was associated with a missense DCLRE1C variant in a later genetic analysis, and the association was replicated in an independent cohort. A later analysis found that HLA-associated TCR beta chains were more clonally expanded and had lower generation probabilities than equally common non-associated chains. Assigning TCR associations to individual alleles was difficult when HLA alleles, especially DR and DQ, strongly co-occurred. Because counts were too low, about 17 rarely observed V segments, including chromosome 9 orphons, were excluded from the earlier analysis of fewer than 650 of the donors.

The library was generated by the immunoSEQ multiplex PCR assay. For the multiplex PCR, a mixture combining 60 forward primers for TCR Vbeta segments and 13 reverse primers for TCR Jbeta segments was used. Amplification of the CDR3 region of rearranged TCR beta genes was performed with a multiplex PCR assay on genomic DNA. On the Illumina HiSeq System, the amplified TCR beta libraries were sequenced as 87-base-pair reads. The original methods were these. A later analysis counted about 82 million unique TCR beta chains across the 550 to 750 repertoires, and roughly 9.9 million of these chains were shared by at least two donors. To remove PCR and sequencing errors, raw reads were error-corrected and collapsed into unique sequences using a nearest-neighbor algorithm that merged closely related sequences. To assign V, D and J gene segments, CDR3 sequences were aligned to IMGT reference sequences. For a sequence to be retained, at least a six-nucleotide match to both a V gene segment and a J gene segment was required. Rearrangements were called productive when the CDR3 lacked stop codons and stayed in frame with V and J; all others were non-productive. Following IMGT convention, CDR3 was defined as the stretch from the second conserved V-encoded cysteine to the conserved J-encoded phenylalanine. The earlier analysis of fewer than 750 of the donors excluded sequences that lacked an unambiguous match to a single V gene segment. An earlier analysis of 587 of the donors classified V segments as functional when productive rearrangements were above 56.7% and as segregating when the standard deviation between donors was above 5%. A statistical classification framework was developed to diagnose cytomegalovirus status using the catalog of TCR beta chain sequences. V and J gene assignment, in a later analysis, came from comparing TCR nucleotide sequences with IMGT/GENE-DB human TR gene sequences. Using the TCRdist pipeline, a later analysis assigned CDR3 sequences along with most-parsimonious VDJ recombination scenarios. In a later analysis, each TCR beta chain was defined by its CDR3 amino acid sequence together with its V-gene family, and reads without a unique V-gene family were excluded. To address suspected cross-contamination and a sequencing artifact, a later analysis removed roughly 580 highly shared, low-generation-probability nucleotide sequences. A later analysis calculated a clonal expansion index for each public chain from normalized within-repertoire ranks of inferred template counts. In a later analysis, generation probabilities were computed with a VDJ recombination model fitted to out-of-frame rearrangements, and the resulting probabilities were checked against IGoR. Hypergeometric tests were used in a later analysis to score TCR-TCR, TCR-HLA and TCR-CMV co-occurrence, with a repertoire-size bias correction applied to the TCR pairs. In a later analysis, false discovery rates were estimated by permuting HLA or CMV assignments 20 times. In a later analysis, co-occurring TCRs were grouped using DBSCAN, with TCRdist sequence similarity added in when clustering inside HLA-allele-positive subsets. Co-occurrence clustering excluded repertoires with fewer than 30,000 or more than 120,000 public chains, plus five with anomalous nucleotide sharing. In its TCRdb copy, this immuneACCESS table keeps in-frame sequences only and misses some clones. Where compared with another copy, unresolved V genes explain less than half of these, and the others have no known cause. V and J calls and clone size come straight from that table; D and trimming were deduced from the DNA. This sample gives about 140,000 clones in total; around 90% of them show up just once. The top ten clones comprise around 0.51% of the sample.

The cohort was made up of 500 to 800 healthy bone marrow donors. At the time of sampling, every cohort member was nominally healthy, though immune exposures that went unrecorded were likely present. The donor tested CMV seronegative and was one of the 352 seronegative cohort members. A peripheral blood sample was collected from each donor, and TCR beta sequencing was performed on peripheral blood mononuclear cells. The Qiagen DNeasy Blood Extraction Kit was used to extract genomic DNA from the blood cell samples. Turning to this clone: The specificity of this receptor is unknown. No base qualities exist here, and no much larger clone lies one base off it.

The germline V gene specifies MGHRA as CDR1 and YSYEKL as CDR2. Spanning cysteine to phenylalanine, the CDR3 consists of 15 amino acids. Only the CDR3 portion is preserved as DNA: 45 bases, with reading frame beginning at the first base. Trimming at the junction amounts to 0 bases on V and 4 bases on J, and the germline ends lie 12 bases apart. The sequence links TRBV4-1 to TRBJ1-2; the best D guess is TRBD1, with 5 bases matching. Sequences were obtained from PBMCs. This clonotype originated in a woman in her 40s in good health and CMV-seronegative. CDR3 loop: CASSQDGWGGYGYTF. The nucleotide sequence is TGCGCCAGCAGCCAAGATGGGTGGGGCGGCTATGGCTACACCTTC.